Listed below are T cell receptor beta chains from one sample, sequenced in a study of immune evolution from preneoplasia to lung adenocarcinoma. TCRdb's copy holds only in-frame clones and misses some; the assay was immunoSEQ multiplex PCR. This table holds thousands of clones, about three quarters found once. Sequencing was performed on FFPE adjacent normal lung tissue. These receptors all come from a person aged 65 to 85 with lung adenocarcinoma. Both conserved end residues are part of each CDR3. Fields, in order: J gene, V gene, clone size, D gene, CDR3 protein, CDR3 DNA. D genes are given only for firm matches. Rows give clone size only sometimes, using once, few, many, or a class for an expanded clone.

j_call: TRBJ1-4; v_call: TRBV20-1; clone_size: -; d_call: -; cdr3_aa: CSAGKPSVF; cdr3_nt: TGCAGTGCCGGGAAACCTTCAGTTTTT
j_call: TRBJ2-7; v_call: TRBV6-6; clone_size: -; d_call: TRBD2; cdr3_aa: CASSFSLAGEQYF; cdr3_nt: TGTGCCAGCAGTTTCTCGTTAGCGGGCGAGCAGTACTTC
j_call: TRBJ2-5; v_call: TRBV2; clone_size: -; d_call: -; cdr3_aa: CASSFSRAGETQYF; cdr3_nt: TGTGCCAGCAGTTTTTCGAGAGCGGGAGAGACCCAGTACTTC
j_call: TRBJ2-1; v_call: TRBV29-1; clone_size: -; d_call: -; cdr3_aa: CSVSTGVGNEQFF; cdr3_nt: TGCAGCGTCTCCACTGGAGTAGGCAATGAGCAGTTCTTC
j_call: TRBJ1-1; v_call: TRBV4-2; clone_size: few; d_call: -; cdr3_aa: CASSQDGVEAFF; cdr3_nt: TGTGCCAGCAGCCAAGATGGGGTTGAAGCTTTCTTT
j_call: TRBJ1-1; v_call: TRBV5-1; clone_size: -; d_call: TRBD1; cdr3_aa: CASSLATGASNTEAFF; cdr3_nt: TGCGCCAGCAGCTTGGCTACAGGGGCGTCGAACACTGAAGCTTTCTTT
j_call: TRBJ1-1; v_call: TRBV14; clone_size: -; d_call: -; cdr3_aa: CASSQDHGEEQAFF; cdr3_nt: TGTGCCAGCAGCCAAGATCATGGGGAAGAACAAGCTTTCTTT
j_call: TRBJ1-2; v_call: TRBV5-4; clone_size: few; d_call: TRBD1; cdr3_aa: CASSATGAAYGYTF; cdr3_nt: TGTGCCAGCAGCGCGACAGGGGCCGCCTATGGCTACACCTTC
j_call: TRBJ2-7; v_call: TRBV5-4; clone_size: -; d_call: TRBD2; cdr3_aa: CANRSEAGGLGEQYF; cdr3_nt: TGTGCCAACAGGAGCGAAGCGGGAGGACTGGGGGAGCAGTACTTC
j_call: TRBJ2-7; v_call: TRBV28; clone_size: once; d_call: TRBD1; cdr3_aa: CASSLDRVSDEQYF; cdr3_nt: TGTGCCAGCAGTTTGGACAGGGTATCGGATGAGCAGTACTTC
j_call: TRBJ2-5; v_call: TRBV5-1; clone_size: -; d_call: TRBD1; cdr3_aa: CASSLQRGPQETQYF; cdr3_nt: TGCGCCAGCAGCTTGCAAAGGGGGCCCCAAGAGACCCAGTACTTC